This T cell receptor beta chain was observed in a study of T-cell memory formation after mild COVID-19. General study results and limits: Pre-infection memory held some responding clones, suggesting pre-existing cross-reactive T cells responded.

There are a few counts of this clonotype. No antigen is known for it. The CDR3 has 14 amino acids. V dropped 0 bases and J dropped 7; count of bases not matched to a gene: 3. Germline lookup yields CDR1 PRHDT and CDR2 FYEKMQ (reference sequence). TCR alpha and TCR beta cDNA libraries carrying sample barcodes and UMIs were produced by 5'RACE using constant-segment primers. Via MiXCR, TCRdb re-called the 5' RACE reads, giving one row per CDR3 protein. The profile covers about 170,000 distinct CDR3 sequences, with 10% to 15% appearing a single time and approximately 3.3% taken by the ten largest. The chain couples TRBV13 to TRBJ1-1; 9 nucleotides align to TRBD1. The sample was PBMCs or a T cell subset sorted from them (not recorded which). The TCR sequence derives from a man aged 18 to 29 who had mild COVID-19 (a few samples of this study predate the infection). Cell type and time point are not known. The CDR3 loop reads CASSLGRDRVEAFF. Here the CDR3 DNA reads TGTGCCAGCAGCTTAGGGAGGGACAGGGTTGAAGCTTTCTTT.